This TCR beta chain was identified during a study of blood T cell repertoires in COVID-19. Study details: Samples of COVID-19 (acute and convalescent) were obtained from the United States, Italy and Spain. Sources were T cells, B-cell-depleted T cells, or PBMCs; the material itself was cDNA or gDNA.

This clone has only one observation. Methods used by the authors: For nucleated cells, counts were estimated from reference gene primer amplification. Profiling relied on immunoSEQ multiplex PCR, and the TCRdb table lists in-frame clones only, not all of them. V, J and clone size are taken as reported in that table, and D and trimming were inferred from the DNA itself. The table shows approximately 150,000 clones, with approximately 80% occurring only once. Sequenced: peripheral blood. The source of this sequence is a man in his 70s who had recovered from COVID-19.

The CDR3 DNA follows: TGTGCCAGCAGCCCCGGACAGACCTCTGGAAACACCATATATTTT. Translated: CASSPGQTSGNTIYF. This chain connects TRBV5-5 to TRBJ1-3; tentatively, D is TRBD1 (6 bases). CDR1 and CDR2 from the germline V gene are SGHKS and YYEKEE (reference sequence). V gave up 4 bases and J gave up 0 bases, with 11 bases separating them. This CDR3 region has 15 residues.